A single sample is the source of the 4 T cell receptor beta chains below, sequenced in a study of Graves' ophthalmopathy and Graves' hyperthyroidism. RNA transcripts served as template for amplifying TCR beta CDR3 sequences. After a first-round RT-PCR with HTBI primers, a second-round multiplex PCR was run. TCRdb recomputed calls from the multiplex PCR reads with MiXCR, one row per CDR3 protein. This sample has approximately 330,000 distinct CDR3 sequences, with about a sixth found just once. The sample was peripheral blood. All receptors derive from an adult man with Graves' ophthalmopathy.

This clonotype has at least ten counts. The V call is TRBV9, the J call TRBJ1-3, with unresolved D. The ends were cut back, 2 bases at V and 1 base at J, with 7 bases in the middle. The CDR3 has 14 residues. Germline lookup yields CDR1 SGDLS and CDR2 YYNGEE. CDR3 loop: CASSVGWSGNTIYF. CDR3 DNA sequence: TGTGCCAGCAGCGTGGGATGGTCTGGAAACACCATATATTTT.

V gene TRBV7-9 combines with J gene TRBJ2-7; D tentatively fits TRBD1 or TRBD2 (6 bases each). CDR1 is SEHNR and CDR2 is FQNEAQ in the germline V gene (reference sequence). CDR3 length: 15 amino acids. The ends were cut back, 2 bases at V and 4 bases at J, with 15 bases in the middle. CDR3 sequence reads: CASSLLEGEVYEQYF. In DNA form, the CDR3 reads TGTGCCAGCAGCTTATTGGAGGGGGAGGTTTACGAGCAGTACTTC.

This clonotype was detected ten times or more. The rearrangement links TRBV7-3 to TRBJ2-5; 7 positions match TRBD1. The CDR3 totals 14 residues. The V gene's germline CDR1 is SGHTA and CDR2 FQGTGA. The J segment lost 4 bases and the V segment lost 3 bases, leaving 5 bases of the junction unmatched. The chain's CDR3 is CASSLTGLGETQYF. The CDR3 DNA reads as TGTGCCAGCAGCTTGACAGGGTTGGGAGAGACCCAGTACTTC.

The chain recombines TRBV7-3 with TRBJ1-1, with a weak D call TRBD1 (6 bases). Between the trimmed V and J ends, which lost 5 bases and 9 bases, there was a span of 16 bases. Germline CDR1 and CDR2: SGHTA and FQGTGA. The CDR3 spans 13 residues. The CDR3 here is CASSTGGGSQAFF. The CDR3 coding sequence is TGTGCCAGCAGCACCGGGGGGGGCTCACAAGCTTTCTTT.